Listed here are 24 T cell receptor beta chains from one sample, sequenced in a study of T cells in Graves' hyperthyroidism and ophthalmopathy (dated by TCRdb to the late 2010s). Library method: multiplex PCR. TCRdb shows the sequencer as Illumina HiSeq 2000. Amplification of TCR beta CDR3 regions was carried out from RNA transcripts. The first round of RT-PCR for the TCR CDR3 was performed with the HTBI primer set and the Qiagen OneStep RT-PCR kit. TCRdb ran its own pipeline on the public reads, namely fastp trimming at Q25 and MiXCR clone calling, and kept in-frame beta chains. Each CDR3 protein appears once, grouped with its most common genes and DNA. This sample comprises roughly 290,000 distinct CDR3 sequences, approximately 15% of them detected only once. Clones ranked in the top ten supply roughly 7.9% of the sample. Material: blood. Every receptor here comes from a woman aged 40-49 years with Graves' hyperthyroidism.

Many counts were recorded for this clonotype. The chain links TRBV20-1 to TRBJ2-7; the D gene is possibly TRBD2 (6 bases). The CDR3 has 13 residues. The germline V gene has CDR1 DFQATT and CDR2 SNEGSKA (reference sequence). Trimming left V 5 bases short and J 5 bases short, with 16 bases between. Here the CDR3 reads CSAGGGLEDEQYF. The CDR3 region has the DNA TGCAGTGCTGGTGGGGGACTGGAAGACGAGCAGTACTTC.

This clonotype was found many times. The chain carries TRBV30 and TRBJ2-5; D is perhaps TRBD1 (6 bases). This CDR3 has 14 amino acids. The germline V gene has CDR1 GTSNPN and CDR2 SVGIG (reference sequence). V was cut by 0 bases and J by 2 bases, with 10 bases left in between. CDR3 sequence: CAWSVGTPQETQYF. The DNA for the CDR3 is TGTGCCTGGAGTGTCGGGACACCTCAAGAGACCCAGTACTTC.

The rearrangement uses TRBV2 and TRBJ2-1; D gene uncertain. CDR1 and CDR2 from the germline V gene are SNHLY and FYNNEI. V lost 3 bases and J 7 bases, leaving 10 bases between the germline ends. This CDR3 has 13 amino acids. The CDR3 reads CASSDLRQNEQFF. CDR3 in DNA: TGTGCCAGCAGTGACTTACGGCAGAATGAGCAGTTCTTC.

The chain has TRBV27 and TRBJ1-2, with unresolved D. The V and J ends lost 2 bases and 7 bases respectively, with 17 bases between them. This CDR3 region has 15 residues. Per germline, CDR1 MNHEY and CDR2 SMNVEV (reference sequence). CDR3 nucleotides: TGTGCCAGCAGTTTAGTCGCCTCAGGATACCGTGGCTACACCTTC. Protein: CASSLVASGYRGYTF.

Concerning this clonotype: A much larger clone lies a single base off, so this may be a read error. Given the absence of the conserved phenylalanine or tryptophan at the CDR3 end, a read error is likely. V is TRBV5-1 and J is TRBJ1-1; a possible D gene is TRBD1 (5 bases). Per the germline V gene, CDR1 is SGHRS and CDR2 is YFSETQ. V gave up 4 bases and J gave up 0 bases, with 13 bases separating them. The CDR3 is made up of 15 amino acids. The CDR3 DNA is TGCGCCAGCAGCCCCGGGGGGACCATGAACACTGAAGCTTTCTCT. It codes for CASSPGGTMNTEAFS.

The chain employs TRBV28 and TRBJ2-7; D possibly matches TRBD1 or TRBD2 (5 bases each). Trimming pared 7 bases from V and 7 bases from J, leaving 17 bases between. Germline loops: CDR1 MDHEN, CDR2 SYDVKM. The CDR3 sequence is 13 residues long. This chain's CDR3 is CASTFRGLAEQYF. The CDR3 DNA follows: TGTGCCAGCACCTTCCGGGGCCTTGCAGAGCAGTACTTC.

Ten or more counts support this clonotype. The rearrangement joins TRBV30 to TRBJ2-1, with 9 bases that match TRBD2. This CDR3 spans 17 amino acids. With V trimmed by 0 bases and J by 0 bases, 6 bases remained unmatched. In germline, CDR1 is GTSNPN, CDR2 SVGIG (reference sequence). The CDR3 DNA is TGTGCCTGGAGTGTACGGGGTAGCGGGAGCTCCTACAATGAGCAGTTCTTC. This gives the protein CAWSVRGSGSSYNEQFF.

V usage is TRBV20-1 and J usage is TRBJ1-6; D uncertain. CDR1 is DFQATT and CDR2 is SNEGSKA in the germline V gene (reference sequence). Trimming removed 3 bases at V and 7 bases at J, with 13 bases between. The CDR3 sequence is 14 residues long. CDR3 in DNA: TGCAGTGCTAGTTCACAGCAATTGAATTCACCCCTCCACTTT. Translation gives CSASSQQLNSPLHF.

The rearrangement links TRBV6-2 or TRBV6-3 to TRBJ2-1; D assignment may be TRBD1 or TRBD2 (6 bases each). This CDR3 is built from 16 residues. Germline V gene lookup returns CDR1 MNHEY and CDR2 SVGEGT. V lost 6 bases and J 6 bases, leaving 21 bases between the germline ends. The CDR3 DNA follows: TGTGCCAGCAGGCTCAGTCGGGGGCGAATAATCAATGAGCAGTTCTTC. Its protein product is CASRLSRGRIINEQFF.

In its sample, this clonotype was seen many times. The V and J genes are TRBV7-2 and TRBJ2-1; 16 nucleotides align to TRBD2. The CDR3 extends over 19 amino acids. V lost 4 bases, J lost 7 bases, and 13 bases stayed unmatched. Germline CDR1 and CDR2: SGHTA and FQGNSA. The CDR3 loop reads CASSSPGLAGGMGQNEQFF. The CDR3 DNA is TGTGCCAGCAGCTCGCCGGGACTAGCGGGAGGGATGGGCCAAAATGAGCAGTTCTTC.

This clonotype appeared many times. V usage is TRBV24-1 and J usage is TRBJ1-1; D possibly corresponds to TRBD1 (5 bases). V dropped 6 bases and J dropped 4 bases, with 11 bases sitting between them. This CDR3 is built from 13 residues. The germline gives CDR1 KGHDR, CDR2 SFDVKD. CDR3: CATSSQRGTEAFF. CDR3 sequence (DNA): TGTGCCACCAGTAGCCAGAGGGGCACTGAAGCTTTCTTT.

This clonotype occurred a few times. The V and J genes are TRBV6-1 and TRBJ2-1; either TRBD1 or TRBD2 may supply D (5 bases each). The V gene's germline CDR1 is MNHNS and CDR2 SASEGT. V lost 5 bases, J lost 10 bases, and 15 bases lay in between. The CDR3 is 13 residues long. In DNA, the CDR3 is TGTGCCAGCAGTTGGGACCCCCTCCGGGAGCAGTTCTTC. Encoded protein: CASSWDPLREQFF.

At least ten counts were recorded for this clonotype. The CDR3 loop is CATSDSRGGPSTDTQYF. CDR3 nucleotides: TGTGCCACCAGTGATTCTCGGGGAGGGCCCAGCACAGATACGCAGTATTTT. The chain links TRBV24-1 to TRBJ2-3, with 7 bases that match TRBD2. Trimming cost V 2 bases and J 0 bases; bases outside gene matches: 7. CDR1 and CDR2 (germline): KGHDR, SFDVKD. The CDR3 has 17 residues.

At least ten counts were recorded for this clonotype. V usage is TRBV2 and J usage is TRBJ1-2; TRBD1 is a possible D gene (5 bases). This CDR3 is built from 11 residues. Between the trimmed V and J ends, which lost 9 bases and 4 bases, there was a span of 9 bases. Germline-derived CDR1 and CDR2 are SNHLY and FYNNEI. The CDR3 spells CARRGIYGYTF. As DNA, the CDR3 is TGTGCCAGAAGGGGTATCTATGGCTACACCTTC. The full variable domain, rest sourced from reference TRBV2 and TRBJ1-2, is EPEVTQTPSHQVTQMGQEVILRCVPISNHLYFYWYRQILGQKVEFLVSFYNNEISEKSEIFDDQFSVERPDGSNFTLKIRSTKLEDSAMYFCARRGIYGYTFGSGTRLTVV.

This clonotype was detected a few times. V is TRBV4-1 and J is TRBJ2-5; tentative D call: TRBD1 (6 bases). V gave up 5 bases and J gave up 5 bases, with 15 bases separating them. The CDR3 has 14 amino acids. Germline V gene sequence: CDR1 MGHRA, CDR2 YSYEKL. The CDR3 protein is CASSKLGTGETQYF. In DNA form, the CDR3 reads TGCGCCAGCAGCAAGCTCGGAACAGGGGAGACCCAGTACTTC.

This clonotype was counted a few times. This chain uses TRBV14 with TRBJ2-7; 8 bases align to TRBD1. This CDR3 has 14 residues. The V gene end was trimmed by 5 bases and the J gene end by 2 bases; junction bases not matched to a gene: 5. CDR1 SGHDN and CDR2 FVKESK come from the germline V gene. CDR3 amino acids: CASSNRDRPYEQYF. CDR3 DNA sequence: TGTGCCAGCAGCAACCGGGACAGGCCCTACGAGCAGTACTTC.

Many counts were recorded for this clonotype. J is TRBJ2-1 and V is TRBV27, with 9 bases that match TRBD2. Germline lookup yields CDR1 MNHEY and CDR2 SMNVEV (reference sequence). V gave up 2 bases and J gave up 7 bases; unmatched junction bases: 6. This CDR3 comprises 15 residues. The CDR3 protein is CASSLMREGGNEQFF. Here the CDR3 DNA reads TGTGCCAGCAGTTTAATGCGGGAGGGAGGTAATGAGCAGTTCTTC.

This clonotype was seen ten or more times. The J gene is TRBJ1-5, the V gene TRBV12-3 or TRBV12-4; D is uncertain. V dropped 7 bases and J dropped 0 bases, with 7 bases sitting between them. This CDR3 comprises 13 residues. The CDR3 protein is CASNSHSNQPQHF. For the CDR3, the DNA is TGTGCCAGCAACAGCCATAGCAATCAGCCCCAGCATTTT.

This clonotype was counted at least ten times. J is TRBJ2-5 and V is TRBV12-5; maybe TRBD1 (6 bases). Germline CDR1 and CDR2: LGHNT and FRNRAP. V dropped 7 bases and J dropped 0 bases, with 15 bases sitting between them. The length of the CDR3 is 15 residues. The CDR3 DNA sequence: TGTGCTAGTGCCCCCGGACAGCCCCACCAAGAGACCCAGTACTTC. It translates to CASAPGQPHQETQYF.

This clonotype has at least ten counts. The rearrangement joins TRBV7-2 to TRBJ2-7; TRBD1 agrees at 7 bases. The CDR3 sequence is 15 residues long. V dropped 5 bases and J dropped 5; count of bases not matched to a gene: 12. Germline CDR1 SGHTA, CDR2 FQGNSA. CDR3 sequence reads: CASSLLTGSPHEQYF. The CDR3 DNA follows: TGTGCCAGCAGCCTTCTGACAGGGAGCCCCCACGAGCAGTACTTC.

The chain combines TRBV2 with TRBJ1-4; TRBD1 aligns across 9 bases. J was trimmed by 8 bases and V by 6 bases; bases with no gene match: 7. The CDR3 runs to 14 residues. Germline loops: CDR1 SNHLY, CDR2 FYNNEI. CDR3 loop: CASRQDRGGEKLFF. The CDR3 coding sequence is TGTGCCAGCAGACAGGACAGGGGAGGCGAAAAACTGTTTTTT.

The V gene is TRBV20-1, the J gene TRBJ2-1; 8 bases match TRBD2. Germline values: CDR1 DFQATT, CDR2 SNEGSKA (reference sequence). Trimming took 5 bases from V and 5 from J; bases not matched to a gene: 11. The CDR3 extends over 15 amino acids. In DNA, the CDR3 is TGCAGTGCTCCCCTTCCGGGAGGGCCTAACAATGAGCAGTTCTTC. Its protein product is CSAPLPGGPNNEQFF.

The rearrangement joins TRBV5-1 to TRBJ1-4; 9 positions agree with TRBD1. The V gene end was trimmed by 4 bases and the J gene end by 4 bases; junction bases not matched to a gene: 2. Germline V gives CDR1 SGHRS, CDR2 YFSETQ. The length of the CDR3 is 14 residues. As DNA, the CDR3 is TGCGCCAGCAGCAGACAGGGGGGTAATGAAAAACTGTTTTTT. Encoded protein: CASSRQGGNEKLFF.

The rearrangement uses TRBV12-3 or TRBV12-4 and TRBJ2-7; 11 bases are a match to TRBD2. Germline trimming cut 8 bases from V and 5 bases from J; bases unmatched to any gene: 20. CDR3 length equals 18 residues. The CDR3 DNA is TGTGCCAGCTCACGACTTAAGATAGCGGGAGGGCCTCGCGACGAGCAGTACTTC. This encodes CASSRLKIAGGPRDEQYF.